The T cell receptor (beta chain) under discussion was sequenced for a study of T cell responses to AZD1222 COVID-19 vaccine. The germline V and J ends were trimmed by 0 bases and 7 bases, with 11 bases remaining between them. The CDR3 runs to 14 residues. Germline V gives CDR1 SGHKS, CDR2 YYEKEE (reference sequence). The repertoire was sequenced with immunoSEQ multiplex PCR; TCRdb's copy has only in-frame clones and lacks some. This repertoire shows roughly 96,000 clones, around nine tenths found once; its top ten account for around 3%. In the case of this clone: Its antigen remains unknown.

Study-level points and caveats: Baseline seropositivity characterized only a handful of AZD1222 recipients. Repertoire sampling occurred only after the peak T cell response.

This chain links TRBV5-5 with TRBJ2-1; D ambiguous. The source was peripheral blood, collected on day 0 of AZD1222 vaccination. The receptor comes from an adult in good health. Written as DNA, the CDR3 is TGTGCCAGCAGCTTGGTGTCTGGTTGGAATGAGCAGTTCTTC. Translated: CASSLVSGWNEQFF.